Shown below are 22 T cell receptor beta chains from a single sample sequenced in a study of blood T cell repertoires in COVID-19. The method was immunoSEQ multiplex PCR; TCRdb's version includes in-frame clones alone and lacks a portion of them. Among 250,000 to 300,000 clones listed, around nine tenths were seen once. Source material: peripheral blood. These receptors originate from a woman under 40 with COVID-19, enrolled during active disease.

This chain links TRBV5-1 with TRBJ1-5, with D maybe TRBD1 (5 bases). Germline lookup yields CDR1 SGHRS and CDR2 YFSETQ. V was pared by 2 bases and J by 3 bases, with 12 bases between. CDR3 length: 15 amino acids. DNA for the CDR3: TGCGCCAGCAGCTTAAGAGGGGAGGCCAATCAGCCCCAGCATTTT. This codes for CASSLRGEANQPQHF.

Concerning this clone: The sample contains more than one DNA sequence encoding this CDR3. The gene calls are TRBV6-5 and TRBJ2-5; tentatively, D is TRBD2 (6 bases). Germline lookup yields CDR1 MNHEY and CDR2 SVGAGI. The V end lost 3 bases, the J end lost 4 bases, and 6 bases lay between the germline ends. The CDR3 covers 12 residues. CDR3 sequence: CASSYSGETQYF. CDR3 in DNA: TGTGCCAGCAGTTATAGCGGAGAGACCCAGTACTTC.

CDR3 coding DNA: TGTGCCAGCAGCCTCGGGACTAGCGGGGGAACTGGGACCCAGTACTTC. This codes for CASSLGTSGGTGTQYF. The chain links TRBV7-2 to TRBJ2-5; 14 bases match TRBD2. The CDR3 has 16 amino acids. Germline V gene sequence: CDR1 SGHTA, CDR2 FQGNSA. The trim removed 5 bases at V and 7 bases at J, leaving 9 bases unmatched.

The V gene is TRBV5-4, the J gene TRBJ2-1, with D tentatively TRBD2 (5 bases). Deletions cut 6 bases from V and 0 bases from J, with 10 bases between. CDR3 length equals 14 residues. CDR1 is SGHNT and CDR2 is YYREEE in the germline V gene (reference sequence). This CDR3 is CASTRASSYNEQFF. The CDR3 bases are TGTGCCAGCACGCGGGCGAGCTCCTACAATGAGCAGTTCTTC.

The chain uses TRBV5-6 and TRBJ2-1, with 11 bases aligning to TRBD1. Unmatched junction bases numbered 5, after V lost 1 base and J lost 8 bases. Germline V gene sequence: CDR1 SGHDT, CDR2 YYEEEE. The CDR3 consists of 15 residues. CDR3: CASSLKGQGEDEQFF. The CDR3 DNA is TGTGCCAGCAGCTTGAAGGGACAGGGGGAAGATGAGCAGTTCTTC.

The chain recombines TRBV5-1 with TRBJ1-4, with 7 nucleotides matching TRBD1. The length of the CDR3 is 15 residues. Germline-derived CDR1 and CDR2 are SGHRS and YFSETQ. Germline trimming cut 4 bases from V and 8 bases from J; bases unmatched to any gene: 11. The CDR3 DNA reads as TGCGCCAGCAGCCTTGCGAGACAGGGATCGGAAAAACTGTTTTTT. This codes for CASSLARQGSEKLFF.

The CDR3 sequence is CASSLGGQGSTDTQYF. The CDR3 DNA follows: TGTGCCAGCAGTTTAGGTGGACAGGGGTCGACAGATACGCAGTATTTT. J is TRBJ2-3 and V is TRBV28; TRBD1 matches at 9 bases. CDR1 MDHEN and CDR2 SYDVKM come from the germline V gene. The CDR3 extends over 16 amino acids. V was clipped by 2 bases and J by 3 bases; unmatched bases: 6. Drawing the rest from reference TRBV28 and TRBJ2-3, the complete variable domain is DVKVTQSSRYLVKRTGEKVFLECVQDMDHENMFWYRQDPGLGLRLIYFSYDVKMKEKGDIPEGYSVSREKKERFSLILESASTNQTSMYLCASSLGGQGSTDTQYFGPGTRLTVL.

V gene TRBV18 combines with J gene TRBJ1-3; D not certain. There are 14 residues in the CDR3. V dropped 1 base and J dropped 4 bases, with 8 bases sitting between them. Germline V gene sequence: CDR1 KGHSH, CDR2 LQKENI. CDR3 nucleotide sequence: TGTGCCAGCTCACCACGGGCAGGAGGAAACACCATATATTTT. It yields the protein CASSPRAGGNTIYF.

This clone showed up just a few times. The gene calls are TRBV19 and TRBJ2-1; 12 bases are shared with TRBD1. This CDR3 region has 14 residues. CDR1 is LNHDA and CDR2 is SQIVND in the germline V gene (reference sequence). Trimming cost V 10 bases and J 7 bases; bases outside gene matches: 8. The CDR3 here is CATQGTGGINEQFF. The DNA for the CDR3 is TGTGCCACCCAAGGGACAGGGGGCATAAATGAGCAGTTCTTC.

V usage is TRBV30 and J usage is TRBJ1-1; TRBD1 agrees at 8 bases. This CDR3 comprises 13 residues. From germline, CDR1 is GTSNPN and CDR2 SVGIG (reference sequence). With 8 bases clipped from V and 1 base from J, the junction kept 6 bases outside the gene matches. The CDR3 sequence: CAGDRRPNTEAFF. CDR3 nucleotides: TGTGCCGGGGACAGGCGCCCGAACACTGAAGCTTTCTTT. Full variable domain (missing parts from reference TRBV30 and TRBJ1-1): SQTIHQWPATLVQPVGSPLSLECTVEGTSNPNLYWYRQAAGRGLQLLFYSVGIGQISSEVPQNLSASRPQDRQFILSSKKLLLSDSGFYLCAGDRRPNTEAFFGQGTRLTVV.

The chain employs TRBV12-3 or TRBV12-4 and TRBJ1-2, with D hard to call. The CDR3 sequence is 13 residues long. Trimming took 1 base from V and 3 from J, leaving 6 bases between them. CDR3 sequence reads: CASSLGADYGYTF. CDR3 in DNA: TGTGCCAGCAGTTTAGGGGCAGACTATGGCTACACCTTC.

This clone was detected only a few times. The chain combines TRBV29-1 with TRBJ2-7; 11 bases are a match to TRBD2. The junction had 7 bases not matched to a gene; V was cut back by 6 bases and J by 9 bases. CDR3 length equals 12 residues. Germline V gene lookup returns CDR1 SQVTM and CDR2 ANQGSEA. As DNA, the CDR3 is TGCAGCGTCACGGCTAGCGGGGGGTGGCAGTACTTC. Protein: CSVTASGGWQYF.

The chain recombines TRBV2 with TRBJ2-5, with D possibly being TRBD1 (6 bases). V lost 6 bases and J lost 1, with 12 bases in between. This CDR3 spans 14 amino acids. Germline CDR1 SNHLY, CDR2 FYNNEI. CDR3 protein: CASRPRGFQETQYF. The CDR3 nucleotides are TGTGCCAGCAGGCCAAGGGGGTTCCAAGAGACCCAGTACTTC.

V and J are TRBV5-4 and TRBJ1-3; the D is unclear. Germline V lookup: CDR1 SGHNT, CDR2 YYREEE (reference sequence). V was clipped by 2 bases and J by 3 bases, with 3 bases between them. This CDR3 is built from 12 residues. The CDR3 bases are TGTGCCAGCAGCTTCGGTGGAAACACCATATATTTT. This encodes CASSFGGNTIYF.

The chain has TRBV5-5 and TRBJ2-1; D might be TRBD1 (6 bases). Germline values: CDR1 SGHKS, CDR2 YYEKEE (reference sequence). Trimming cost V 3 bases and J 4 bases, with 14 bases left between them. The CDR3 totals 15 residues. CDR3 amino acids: CASSYNDRQYNEQFF. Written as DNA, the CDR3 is TGTGCCAGCAGCTACAATGACAGGCAATACAATGAGCAGTTCTTC.

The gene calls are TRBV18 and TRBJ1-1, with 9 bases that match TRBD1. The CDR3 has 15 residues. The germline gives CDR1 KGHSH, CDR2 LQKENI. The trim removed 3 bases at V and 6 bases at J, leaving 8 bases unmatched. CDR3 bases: TGTGCCAGCTCACCGGACAGGGGAGGATTTTCTGAAGCTTTCTTT. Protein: CASSPDRGGFSEAFF.

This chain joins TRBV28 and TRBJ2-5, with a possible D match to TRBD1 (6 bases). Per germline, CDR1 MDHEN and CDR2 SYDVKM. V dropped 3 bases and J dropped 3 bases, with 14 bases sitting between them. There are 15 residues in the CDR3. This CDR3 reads CASSFLIRGEETQYF. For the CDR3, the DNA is TGTGCCAGCAGTTTTTTGATCAGGGGCGAAGAGACCCAGTACTTC. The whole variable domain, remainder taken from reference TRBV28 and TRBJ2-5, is DVKVTQSSRYLVKRTGEKVFLECVQDMDHENMFWYRQDPGLGLRLIYFSYDVKMKEKGDIPEGYSVSREKKERFSLILESASTNQTSMYLCASSFLIRGEETQYFGPGTRLLVL.

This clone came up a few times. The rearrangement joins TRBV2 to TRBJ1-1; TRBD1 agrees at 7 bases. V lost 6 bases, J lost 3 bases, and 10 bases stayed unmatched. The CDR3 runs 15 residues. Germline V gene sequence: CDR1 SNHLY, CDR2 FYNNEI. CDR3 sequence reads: CASRGPGQEDTEAFF. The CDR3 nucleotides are TGTGCCAGCAGGGGCCCCGGACAGGAGGACACTGAAGCTTTCTTT.

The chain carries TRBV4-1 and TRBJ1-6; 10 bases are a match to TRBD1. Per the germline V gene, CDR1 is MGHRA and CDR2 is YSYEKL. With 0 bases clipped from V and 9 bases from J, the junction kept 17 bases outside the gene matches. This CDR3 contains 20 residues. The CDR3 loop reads CASSQEGYLTGGYGGSPLHF. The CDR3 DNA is TGCGCCAGCAGCCAAGAAGGGTATTTGACAGGGGGCTACGGCGGTTCACCCCTCCACTTT.

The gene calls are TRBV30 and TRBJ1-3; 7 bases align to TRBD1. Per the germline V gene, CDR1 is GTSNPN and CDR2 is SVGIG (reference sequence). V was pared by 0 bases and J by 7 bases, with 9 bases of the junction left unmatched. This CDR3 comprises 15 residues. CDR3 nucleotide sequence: TGTGCCTGGAGTGTACTGTGGGACAGCGAGAACACCATATATTTT. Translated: CAWSVLWDSENTIYF.

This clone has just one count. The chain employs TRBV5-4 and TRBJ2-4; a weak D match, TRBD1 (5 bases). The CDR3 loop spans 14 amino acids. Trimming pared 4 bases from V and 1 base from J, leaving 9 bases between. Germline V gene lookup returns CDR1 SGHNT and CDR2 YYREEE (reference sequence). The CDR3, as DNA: TGTGCCAGCAGCGAGAGACAGGCCAAAAACATTCAGTACTTC. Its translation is CASSERQAKNIQYF.

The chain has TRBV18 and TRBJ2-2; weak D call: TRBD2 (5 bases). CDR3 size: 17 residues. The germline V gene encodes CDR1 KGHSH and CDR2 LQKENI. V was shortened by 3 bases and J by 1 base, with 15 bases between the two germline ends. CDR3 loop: CASSPSTLRVNTGELFF. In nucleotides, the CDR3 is TGTGCCAGCTCACCCTCAACCTTGAGGGTGAACACCGGGGAGCTGTTTTTT.